The 5 T cell receptor beta chains presented below share a single source sample, sequenced in a study of blood T cell repertoires in COVID-19. Data came from immunoSEQ multiplex PCR; TCRdb stores just in-frame clones and leaves some out. Of about 190,000 clones listed, around 87% are singletons. The sequenced sample was peripheral blood. These receptors originate from a man between 35 and 55 years old with active or convalescent COVID-19.

The chain joins TRBV9 to TRBJ2-7, with D perhaps TRBD1 (6 bases). V lost 0 bases and J lost 2, with 12 bases in between. Germline lookup yields CDR1 SGDLS and CDR2 YYNGEE. CDR3 length: 15 residues. CDR3 DNA sequence: TGTGCCAGCAGCGTAGGGGACACCATAACCTACGAGCAGTACTTC. Its protein is CASSVGDTITYEQYF.

The chain combines TRBV27 with TRBJ2-1, with D tentatively TRBD1 (6 bases). The V gene lost 7 bases and the J gene lost 4 bases, with 17 bases spanning the gap. This CDR3 is 15 amino acids long. CDR1 is MNHEY and CDR2 is SMNVEV in the germline V gene (reference sequence). The CDR3 reads CASNKGQGTYNEQFF. CDR3 nucleotide sequence: TGTGCCAGCAATAAGGGGCAGGGGACATACAATGAGCAGTTCTTC.

The rearrangement uses TRBV5-1 and TRBJ1-6, with 7 bases that match TRBD1. This CDR3 has 16 amino acids. V was pared by 3 bases and J by 4 bases, with 7 bases of the junction left unmatched. Germline V lookup: CDR1 SGHRS, CDR2 YFSETQ. CDR3 DNA sequence: TGCGCCAGCAGCTCGCGGGACAGATCTTATAATTCACCCCTCCACTTT. This gives the protein CASSSRDRSYNSPLHF.

The gene calls are TRBV20-1 and TRBJ1-4, with TRBD1 as a possible D gene (5 bases). The CDR3 has 14 amino acids. V lost 3 bases, J lost 8 bases, and 16 bases lay in between. Germline V lookup: CDR1 DFQATT, CDR2 SNEGSKA (reference sequence). This CDR3 is CSASAGTRPEKLFF. As DNA, the CDR3 is TGCAGTGCTAGTGCCGGGACTCGCCCAGAAAAACTGTTTTTT.

The CDR3 DNA follows: TGCAGTGCTAGTTCCGGGACTAGCGGGACCTACGAGCAGTACTTC. Protein sequence: CSASSGTSGTYEQYF. The rearrangement joins TRBV20-1 to TRBJ2-7; TRBD2 matches at 13 bases. Trimming took 3 bases from V and 2 from J; bases not matched to a gene: 4. The CDR3 runs to 15 residues. Germline values: CDR1 DFQATT, CDR2 SNEGSKA (reference sequence).